The 2 T cell receptor beta chains listed next were all sequenced from one sample in a study of cytomegalovirus exposure and HLA in healthy donors. PCR amplification relied on 60 Vbeta primers (plus 13 Jbeta primers). TCRdb keeps only in-frame clones here, not all; method: immunoSEQ multiplex PCR. The table has about 150,000 clones, approximately 71% seen once. Sequencing used PBMCs. All receptors come from a man aged 25 to 40 in good health and CMV-seronegative.

The chain uses TRBV2 and TRBJ1-2; 7 bases map to TRBD1. The CDR3 totals 14 residues. Looked up from germline, CDR1 is SNHLY and CDR2 is FYNNEI. Trimming cost V 2 bases and J 8 bases; bases outside gene matches: 8. CDR3: CASSEYATGLGYTF. In DNA form, the CDR3 reads TGTGCCAGCAGTGAATACGCGACAGGGCTGGGCTACACCTTC. Using reference TRBV2 and TRBJ1-2 for the parts outside the CDR3, the full variable domain is EPEVTQTPSHQVTQMGQEVILRCVPISNHLYFYWYRQILGQKVEFLVSFYNNEISEKSEIFDDQFSVERPDGSNFTLKIRSTKLEDSAMYFCASSEYATGLGYTFGSGTRLTVV.

The chain has TRBV4-2 and TRBJ1-2; the match to TRBD1 covers 10 bases. Germline CDR1 and CDR2: LGHNA and YNFKEQ. The CDR3 loop spans 15 amino acids. The V and J ends lost 0 bases and 8 bases, in that order; junction bases with no gene match: 6. CDR3 DNA: TGTGCCAGCAGCCAAGATCAGGACAGGGGGGGAGGCTACACCTTC. It yields the protein CASSQDQDRGGGYTF.